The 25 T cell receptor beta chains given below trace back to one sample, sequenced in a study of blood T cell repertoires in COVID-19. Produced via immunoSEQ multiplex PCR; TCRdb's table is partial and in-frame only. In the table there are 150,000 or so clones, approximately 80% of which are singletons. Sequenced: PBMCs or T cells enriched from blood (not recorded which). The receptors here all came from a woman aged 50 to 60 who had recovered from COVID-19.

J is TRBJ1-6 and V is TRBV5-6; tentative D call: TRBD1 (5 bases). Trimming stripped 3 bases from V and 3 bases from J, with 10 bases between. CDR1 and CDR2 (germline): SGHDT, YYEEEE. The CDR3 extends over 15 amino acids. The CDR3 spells CASSSLTDYNSPLHF. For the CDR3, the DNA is TGTGCCAGCAGCTCACTGACAGACTATAATTCACCCCTCCACTTT.

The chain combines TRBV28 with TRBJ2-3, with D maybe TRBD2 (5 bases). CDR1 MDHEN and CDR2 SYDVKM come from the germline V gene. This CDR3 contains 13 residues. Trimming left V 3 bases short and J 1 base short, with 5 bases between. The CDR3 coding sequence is TGTGCCAGCAGTTTGAGGGGCACAGATACGCAGTATTTT. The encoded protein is CASSLRGTDTQYF.

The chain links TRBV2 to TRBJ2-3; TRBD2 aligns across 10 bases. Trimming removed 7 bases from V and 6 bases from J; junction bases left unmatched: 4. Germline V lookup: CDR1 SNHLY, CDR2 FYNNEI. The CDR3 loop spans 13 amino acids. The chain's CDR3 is CASTSGGVDTQYF. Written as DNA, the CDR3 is TGTGCCAGCACTAGCGGGGGCGTGGATACGCAGTATTTT. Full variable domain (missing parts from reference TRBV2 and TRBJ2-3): EPEVTQTPSHQVTQMGQEVILRCVPISNHLYFYWYRQILGQKVEFLVSFYNNEISEKSEIFDDQFSVERPDGSNFTLKIRSTKLEDSAMYFCASTSGGVDTQYFGPGTRLTVL.

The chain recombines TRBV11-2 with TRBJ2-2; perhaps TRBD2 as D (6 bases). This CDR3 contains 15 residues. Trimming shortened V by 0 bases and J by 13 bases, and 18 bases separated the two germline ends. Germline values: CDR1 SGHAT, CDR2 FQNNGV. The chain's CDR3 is CASSLETTWGERLFF. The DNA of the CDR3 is TGTGCCAGCAGCTTAGAGACTACATGGGGGGAGAGGCTGTTTTTT.

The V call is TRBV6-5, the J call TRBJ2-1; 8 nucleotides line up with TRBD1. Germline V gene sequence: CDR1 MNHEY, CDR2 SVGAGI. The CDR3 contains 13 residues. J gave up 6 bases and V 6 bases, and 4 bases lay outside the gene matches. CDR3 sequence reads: CASSLRGPNEQFF. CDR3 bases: TGTGCCAGCAGCCTCAGGGGGCCCAATGAGCAGTTCTTC.

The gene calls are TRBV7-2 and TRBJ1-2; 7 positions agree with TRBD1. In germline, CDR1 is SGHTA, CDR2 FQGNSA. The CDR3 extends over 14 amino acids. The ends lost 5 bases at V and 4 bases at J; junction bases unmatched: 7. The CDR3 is CASSPNAGGYGYTF. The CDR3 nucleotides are TGTGCCAGCAGCCCGAATGCAGGGGGCTATGGCTACACCTTC. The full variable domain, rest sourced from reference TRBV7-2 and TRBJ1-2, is GAGVSQSPSNKVTEKGKDVELRCDPISGHTALYWYRQSLGQGLEFLIYFQGNSAPDKSGLPSDRFSAERTGGSVSTLTIQRTQQEDSAVYLCASSPNAGGYGYTFGSGTRLTVV.

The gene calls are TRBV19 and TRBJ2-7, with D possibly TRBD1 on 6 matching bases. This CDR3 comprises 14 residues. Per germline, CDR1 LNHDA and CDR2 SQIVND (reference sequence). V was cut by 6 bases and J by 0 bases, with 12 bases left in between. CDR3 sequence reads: CASSPDSSSYEQYV. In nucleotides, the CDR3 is TGTGCCAGTAGCCCGGACAGCAGCTCCTACGAGCAGTACGTC.

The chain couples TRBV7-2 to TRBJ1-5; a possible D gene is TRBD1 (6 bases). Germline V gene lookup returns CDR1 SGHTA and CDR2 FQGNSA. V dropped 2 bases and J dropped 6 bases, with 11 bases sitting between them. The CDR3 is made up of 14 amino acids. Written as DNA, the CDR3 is TGTGCCAGCAGCTTACACAGGGTGGGTCAGCCCCAGCATTTT. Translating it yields CASSLHRVGQPQHF.

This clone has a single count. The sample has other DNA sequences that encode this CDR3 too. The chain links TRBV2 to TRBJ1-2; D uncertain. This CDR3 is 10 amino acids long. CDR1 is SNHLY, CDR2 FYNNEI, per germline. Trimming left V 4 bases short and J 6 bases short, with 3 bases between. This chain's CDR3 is CASSGDGYTF. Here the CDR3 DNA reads TGTGCCAGCAGTGGAGATGGCTACACCTTC.

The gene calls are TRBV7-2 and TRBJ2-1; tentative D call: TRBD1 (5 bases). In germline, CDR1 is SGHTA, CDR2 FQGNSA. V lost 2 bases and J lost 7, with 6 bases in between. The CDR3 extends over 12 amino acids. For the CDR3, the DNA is TGTGCCAGCAGCTTAAGGGGAAATGAGCAGTTCTTC. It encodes CASSLRGNEQFF.

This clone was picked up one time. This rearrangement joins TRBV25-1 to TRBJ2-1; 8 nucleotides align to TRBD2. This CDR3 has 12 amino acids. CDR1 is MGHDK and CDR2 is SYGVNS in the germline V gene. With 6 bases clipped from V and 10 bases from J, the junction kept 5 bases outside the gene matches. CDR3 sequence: CASRLGGEEQFF. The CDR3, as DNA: TGTGCCAGCAGACTCGGGGGGGAGGAGCAGTTCTTC. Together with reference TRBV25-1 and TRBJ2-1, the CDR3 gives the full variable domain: EADIYQTPRYLVIGTGKKITLECSQTMGHDKMYWYQQDPGMELHLIHYSYGVNSTEKGDLSSESTVSRIRTEHFPLTLESARPSHTSQYLCASRLGGEEQFFGPGTRLTVL.

CDR3 nucleotides: TGTGCCAGCAGATCCACATCGTTCTCGAACGGGGAGCTGTTTTTT. It encodes CASRSTSFSNGELFF. V is TRBV28 and J is TRBJ2-2; D is unresolved. V was cut by 6 bases and J by 7 bases, with 18 bases left in between. The CDR3 has 15 amino acids. The germline CDR1 and CDR2 sequences are MDHEN and SYDVKM.

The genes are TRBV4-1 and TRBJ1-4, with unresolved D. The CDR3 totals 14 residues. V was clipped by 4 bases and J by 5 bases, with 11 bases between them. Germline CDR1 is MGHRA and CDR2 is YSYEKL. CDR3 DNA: TGCGCCAGCAGCCCGAGAATTATAAATGAAAAACTGTTTTTT. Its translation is CASSPRIINEKLFF.

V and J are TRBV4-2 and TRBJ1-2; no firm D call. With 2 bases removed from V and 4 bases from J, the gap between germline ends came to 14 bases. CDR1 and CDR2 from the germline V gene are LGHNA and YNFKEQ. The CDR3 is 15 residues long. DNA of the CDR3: TGTGCCAGCAGCCAACCGTCCACCGGGGTCTATGGCTACACCTTC. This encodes CASSQPSTGVYGYTF.

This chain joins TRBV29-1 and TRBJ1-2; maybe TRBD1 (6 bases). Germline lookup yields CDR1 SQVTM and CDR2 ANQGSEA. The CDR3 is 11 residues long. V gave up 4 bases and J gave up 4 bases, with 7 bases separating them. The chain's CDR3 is CSVVGGYGYTF. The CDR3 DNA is TGCAGCGTTGTAGGGGGCTATGGCTACACCTTC.

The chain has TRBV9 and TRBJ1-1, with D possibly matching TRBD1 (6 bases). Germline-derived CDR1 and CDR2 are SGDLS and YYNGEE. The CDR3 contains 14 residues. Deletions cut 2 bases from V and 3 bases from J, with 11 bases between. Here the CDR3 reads CASSVGTYYTEAFF. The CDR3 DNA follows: TGTGCCAGCAGCGTGGGGACATACTACACTGAAGCTTTCTTT.

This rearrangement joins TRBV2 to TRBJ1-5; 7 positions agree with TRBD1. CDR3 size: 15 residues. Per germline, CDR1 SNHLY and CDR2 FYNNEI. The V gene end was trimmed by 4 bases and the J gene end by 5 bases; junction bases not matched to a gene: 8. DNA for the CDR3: TGTGCCAGCAGTGTCGCTCGAGGGGGCGATCAGCCCCAGCATTTT. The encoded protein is CASSVARGGDQPQHF.

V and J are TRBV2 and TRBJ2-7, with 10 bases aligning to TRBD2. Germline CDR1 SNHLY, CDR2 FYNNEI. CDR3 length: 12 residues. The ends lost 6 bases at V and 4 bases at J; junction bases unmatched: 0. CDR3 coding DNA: TGTGCCAGCAGACTAGCGGGGTACGAGCAGTACGTC. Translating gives CASRLAGYEQYV.

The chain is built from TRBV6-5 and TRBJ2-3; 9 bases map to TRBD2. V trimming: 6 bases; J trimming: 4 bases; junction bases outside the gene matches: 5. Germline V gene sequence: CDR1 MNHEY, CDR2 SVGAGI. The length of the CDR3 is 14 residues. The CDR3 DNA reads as TGTGCCAGCAGGCGGGGGGGCCTCTCAGATACGCAGTATTTT. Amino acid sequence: CASRRGGLSDTQYF.

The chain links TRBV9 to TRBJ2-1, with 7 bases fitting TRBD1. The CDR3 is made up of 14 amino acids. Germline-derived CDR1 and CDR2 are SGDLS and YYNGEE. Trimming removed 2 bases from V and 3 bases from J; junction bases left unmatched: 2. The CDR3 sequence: CASSVRDSYNEQFF. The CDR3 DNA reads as TGTGCCAGCAGCGTCCGGGACAGCTACAATGAGCAGTTCTTC.

CDR3 DNA: TGTGCCAGCACCCAGGTCGGCAGGGGTGATCCGGACACCGGGGAGCTGTTTTTT. Amino acids: CASTQVGRGDPDTGELFF. The V gene is TRBV27, the J gene TRBJ2-2; tentative D call: TRBD1 (6 bases). Germline CDR1 reads MNHEY; CDR2 reads SMNVEV (reference sequence). The CDR3 covers 18 residues. V lost 7 bases and J 3 bases, leaving 24 bases between the germline ends.

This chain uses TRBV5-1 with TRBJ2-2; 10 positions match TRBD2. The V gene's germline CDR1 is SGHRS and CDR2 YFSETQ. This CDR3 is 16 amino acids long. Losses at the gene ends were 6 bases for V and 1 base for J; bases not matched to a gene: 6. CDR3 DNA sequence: TGCGCCAGCACCGCGTCTAGCGGGGGGAACACCGGGGAGCTGTTTTTT. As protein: CASTASSGGNTGELFF.

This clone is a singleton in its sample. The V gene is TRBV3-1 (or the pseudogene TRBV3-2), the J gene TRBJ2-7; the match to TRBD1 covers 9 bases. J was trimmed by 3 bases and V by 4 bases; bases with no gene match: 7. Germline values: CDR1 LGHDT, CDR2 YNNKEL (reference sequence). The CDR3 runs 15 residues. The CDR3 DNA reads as TGTGCCAGCAGCCCAAACAGGGGGCAGCGCTACGAGCAGTACTTC. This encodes CASSPNRGQRYEQYF.

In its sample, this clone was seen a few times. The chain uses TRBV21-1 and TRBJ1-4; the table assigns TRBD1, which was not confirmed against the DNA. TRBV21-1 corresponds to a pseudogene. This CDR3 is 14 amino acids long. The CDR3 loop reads CASTRDRENEKLFF. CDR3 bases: TGTGCCAGCACCAGGGACAGGGAGAATGAAAAACTGTTTTTT.

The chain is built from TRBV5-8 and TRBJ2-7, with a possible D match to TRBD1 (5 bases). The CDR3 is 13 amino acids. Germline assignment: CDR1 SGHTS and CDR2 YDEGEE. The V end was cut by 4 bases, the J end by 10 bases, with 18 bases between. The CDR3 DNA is TGTGCCAGCAGCCCGTCCCCGCCGACAGCCCAGTACGTC. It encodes CASSPSPPTAQYV.